Sequencing of this T cell receptor beta chain was carried out in a study of T cells after yellow fever vaccination. Turning to the study itself: Any fraction with a low cell number was prepared using SMART-Seq v4 Ultra Low Input.

This CDR3 is built from 14 residues. The ends lost 4 bases at V and 8 bases at J; junction bases unmatched: 8. Germline CDR1 and CDR2: SGDLS and YYNGEE. This clonotype was counted between two and nine times. Study-wide findings and caveats: Contamination of FACS-sorted repertoires by abundant clonotypes from the bulk population could occur.

As TCR cDNA was made by 5'RACE template switching, a universal primer site and UMIs were added. TCRdb passed the 5' RACE reads through MiXCR, listing each CDR3 protein once. The repertoire holds fewer than 100,000 distinct CDR3 sequences, with approximately 9% as singletons. The V call is TRBV9, the J call TRBJ2-1, with 8 bases lining up with TRBD2. The sample consisted of CD8+ T cells not binding an NS4B(214-222) dextramer, sorted from PBMCs, taken roughly 15 days after the first yellow fever vaccination. The sequence derives from a man aged 18 to 35 who received the YFV17D yellow fever vaccine. CDR3 amino acids: CASSNSGVRDEQFF. The CDR3 nucleotides are TGTGCCAGCAGCAATAGCGGGGTCAGGGATGAGCAGTTCTTC.